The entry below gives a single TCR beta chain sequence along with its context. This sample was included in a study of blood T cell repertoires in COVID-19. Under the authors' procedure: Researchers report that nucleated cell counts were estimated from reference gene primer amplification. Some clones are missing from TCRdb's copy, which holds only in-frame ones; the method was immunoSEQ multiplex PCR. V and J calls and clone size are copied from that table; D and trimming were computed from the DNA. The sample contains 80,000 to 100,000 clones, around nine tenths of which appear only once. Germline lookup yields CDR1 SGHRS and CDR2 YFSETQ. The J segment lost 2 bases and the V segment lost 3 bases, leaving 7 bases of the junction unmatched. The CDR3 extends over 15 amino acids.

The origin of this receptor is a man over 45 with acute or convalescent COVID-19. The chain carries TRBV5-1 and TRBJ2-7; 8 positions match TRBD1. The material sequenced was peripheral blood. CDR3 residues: CASSSAGQETYEQYF. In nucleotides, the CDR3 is TGCGCCAGCAGCTCGGCGGGACAGGAGACCTACGAGCAGTACTTC.